This T cell receptor beta chain derives from a study of cytomegalovirus exposure and HLA in healthy donors (dated by TCRdb to the late 2010s). Looking at the study overall: According to an earlier analysis of a few hundred of the donors, about 170 million T cells yielded 95 million to 140 million unique TCR beta sequences and about 300 Gb of sequence data. Using immunosequencing, the study profiled T cell repertoires from fewer than 850 subjects and related those repertoires to cytomegalovirus serostatus. The aim of the study was to test whether cataloging public T cell receptors could identify signatures of past pathogen exposure. To predict cytomegalovirus infection status, the study brought together high-throughput TCR immunosequencing, statistical association of individual TCRs with disease status, and machine learning. Alongside the repertoire data, information on donor age, sex, ethnicity and CMV serostatus was compiled. In the later analysis, no new phenotypic data were used to find candidate immune exposures; instead, reliance was placed on TCR beta sequences and their occurrence across donors. An early release covering 500 to 750 HLA-typed donors comprised about 320 gigabases of sequencing data and around 80 million unique TCR sequences. About five DR-DQ haplotypes were treated as single units for association and clustering because of strong linkage in the cohort. Among the roughly 400 genotyped donors, roughly 80% belonged to the genetic ancestry cluster associated with self-reported Caucasian donors. HLA typing covered class I and class II loci at four-digit resolution. Among about 370 genotyped donors of the cohort, an average of approximately 200,000 unique TCR beta nucleotide sequences was sequenced per donor, of which roughly 17% were non-productive. Along with the approximately 670-subject first cohort, a separate validation cohort of around 120 different subjects was used. An earlier analysis of more than 450 of the donors used high-throughput TCR beta sequencing to judge whether each TCR beta V gene segment behaved as functional or pseudogenic. Genome-wide SNP genotypes for about 60% of the roughly 670 donors were used in a later genetic analysis, which treated that subset as a discovery cohort. Every discovery cohort repertoire had been produced on one sequencing platform. A later analysis re-analyzed previously published TCR beta repertoires from 600 to 850 donors and added high-resolution HLA genotyping to study TCR occurrence patterns. Typing coverage differed by locus: A, B, C, DRB1 and DQB1 were typed in roughly 620-640 donors, DQA1 in roughly 500, DPA1 in 606, and DPB1 in 472. Overall results and qualifications from the work: A later genetic analysis associated a missense DCLRE1C variant with V-gene and J-gene trimming of TCR beta chains, and an independent cohort replicated the association. A further reported finding was that TCR beta sequences accurately predicted the HLA-A and HLA-B alleles for most subjects in the first cohort. According to a later analysis, parvovirus B19, influenza, CMV and Epstein-Barr virus appeared linked to several top co-occurrence clusters. The classifier was reported to diagnose cytomegalovirus status with high specificity and sensitivity in both the original and validation cohorts. In a later analysis, 16,951 TCR beta sequences were associated with specific HLA alleles at a false discovery rate of 0.05. When HLA alleles, especially DR and DQ, strongly co-occurred, TCR associations were difficult to assign to individual alleles. A later analysis found that TCR association rates varied across HLA loci, with DRB1 alleles showing the most associated TCRs and HLA-C alleles the fewest. Linkage disequilibrium might explain the correlated functional status among segregating V segments, but an unknown experimental factor could not be excluded. The presence/absence analyses assumed that sequencing depth was roughly uniform across donors, and that assumption may not be true. In a later analysis, HLA-associated TCR beta chains were found to be more clonally expanded and to have lower generation probabilities than equally common non-associated chains. Immune exposure information for the cohort was limited to CMV serostatus. In an earlier analysis of around 600 of the donors, most TCR beta V segments appeared in productive rearrangements about 87% or about 30% of the time, broadly matching IMGT annotations. Most CMV-associated TCR beta chains appeared to be HLA-restricted in a later analysis, and the HLA associations seemed to be driven largely by CMV exposure. A group of highly shared sequence variants was considered likely to be a technical artifact of the sequencing pipeline. Some IMGT-functional V segments, including TRBV6-2 and TRBV6-3, could not be distinguished by the 87-base-pair reads and were therefore excluded. According to the authors, the approach could potentially be generalized to other disease states and immunological phenotypes. The cohort was sequenced for TCR beta chains only, and without alpha or paired-chain data the features that could be detected were limited. The study gave a list of roughly 150 TCR beta chains associated with cytomegalovirus. A few of the identified cytomegalovirus-associated TCR beta chains were confirmed in vitro to be specific for cytomegalovirus antigens. Most TCR sequences were seen in very few donors, while some public TCRs were found in many individuals. Because some donors lacked HLA typing at each locus, the association tests relied only on the typed subset. A later genetic analysis reported fewer N-insertions in productive TCRs among donors in an Asian-associated ancestry cluster than the approximately 670-donor mean. Seventeen rarely observed V segments, including chromosome 9 orphons, were excluded from the earlier analysis of almost 600 of the donors because counts were too low.

Spanning cysteine to phenylalanine, the CDR3 consists of 15 amino acids. The kept DNA is CDR3 alone, 45 bases in frame from the first base. The junction shows trimming of 2 bases on V and 6 bases on J, plus 11 bases between the germline ends. CDR1 PRHDT and CDR2 FYEKMQ are derived from the germline V gene (reference sequence). A word on this clone: What antigen it recognizes has not been identified. The input lacks base qualities; no much larger clone sits a single base away.

The method behind the library was the immunoSEQ multiplex PCR assay. For the multiplex PCR, a mixture combining 60 forward primers for TCR Vbeta segments and 13 reverse primers for TCR Jbeta segments was used. The CDR3 region of rearranged TCR beta genes was amplified from genomic DNA by a multiplex PCR assay. On the Illumina HiSeq System, the amplified TCR beta libraries were sequenced as 87-base-pair reads. From the authors' description of their analysis: A later analysis tallied roughly 80 million unique TCR beta chains across the 700 or so repertoires, and about 12 million of those chains were shared by two or more donors. Raw reads were error-corrected and collapsed into unique sequences by a nearest-neighbor algorithm in which closely related sequences were merged to remove PCR and sequencing errors. Alignment of CDR3 sequences to IMGT reference sequences was used to assign V, D and J gene segments. For a sequence to be retained, a match of at least six nucleotides to both a V gene segment and a J gene segment was required. Rearrangements were called productive when the CDR3 lacked stop codons and stayed in frame with V and J; all others were non-productive. CDR3 was defined by IMGT convention, running from the second conserved V-encoded cysteine to the conserved J-encoded phenylalanine. The earlier analysis of around 640 of the donors excluded sequences that lacked an unambiguous match to a single V gene segment. In an earlier analysis of 450 to 750 of the donors, a V segment was called functional when productive rearrangements were above 56.7%, and segregating when the standard deviation between donors exceeded 5%. A statistical classification framework was built to diagnose cytomegalovirus status from the catalog of TCR beta chain sequences. V and J gene assignment, in a later analysis, came from comparing TCR nucleotide sequences with IMGT/GENE-DB human TR gene sequences. A later analysis assigned CDR3 sequences and most-parsimonious VDJ recombination scenarios with the TCRdist pipeline. In a later analysis, every TCR beta chain was defined by the combination of its CDR3 amino acid sequence and its V-gene family, and reads without a unique V-gene family were dropped. To address suspected cross-contamination and a sequencing artifact, a later analysis removed several hundred highly shared, low-generation-probability nucleotide sequences. A later analysis calculated a clonal expansion index for each public chain from normalized within-repertoire ranks of inferred template counts. A later analysis computed generation probabilities with a VDJ recombination model fitted to out-of-frame rearrangements, and checked the results against IGoR. In a later analysis, TCR-TCR, TCR-HLA and TCR-CMV co-occurrence was scored with hypergeometric tests, and a repertoire-size bias correction was applied to TCR pairs. False discovery rates were estimated in a later analysis by permuting HLA or CMV assignments 20 times. In a later analysis, co-occurring TCRs were grouped using DBSCAN, and TCRdist sequence similarity was added for clustering within HLA-allele-positive subsets. Co-occurrence clustering excluded repertoires with fewer than 30,000 or more than 120,000 public chains, plus five with anomalous nucleotide sharing. This is the immuneACCESS table as TCRdb keeps it, with only in-frame sequences that have V and J called. A part of the clones is gone; compared with another copy, unresolved V genes explain less than half, and the rest is unexplained. V and J calls and clone size follow that table, whereas D and trimming were derived from the DNA. The sample records fewer than 200,000 clones, about 79% of which are singletons. The top ten constitute roughly 0.76% of the sample.

The cohort comprised around 700 healthy bone marrow donors. At the time of sampling, every cohort member was nominally healthy, though immune exposures that went unrecorded were likely present. The donor tested CMV seronegative and was one of the 352 seronegative cohort members. Every donor gave a peripheral blood sample, and the peripheral blood mononuclear cells from that sample were used for TCR beta sequencing. Genomic DNA was extracted from the blood cell samples with the Qiagen DNeasy Blood Extraction Kit. What was sequenced was PBMCs. The receptor comes from a female donor in good health and CMV-seronegative. This chain is built from TRBV13 and TRBJ1-6; the best D guess is TRBD1, with 5 bases matching. Here is the DNA: TGTGCCAGCAGCTTATCGTCAGGGCTTAATTCACCCCTCCACTTT. Its protein product is CASSLSSGLNSPLHF.